The 19 T cell receptor beta chains below come from one sample, sequenced in a study of cytomegalovirus exposure and HLA in healthy donors. A multiplex PCR was run with 60 Vbeta primers and 13 Jbeta primers. TCRdb keeps only in-frame clones here, not all; method: immunoSEQ multiplex PCR. The table has 150,000 or so clones, about four fifths seen once. Sequencing was done on a sample of PBMCs. These TCRs come from a woman under 30 in good health and CMV-seropositive.

The rearrangement joins TRBV29-1 to TRBJ2-7, with a weak D call TRBD1 (7 bases). The CDR3 runs to 12 residues. V lost 4 bases and J lost 6, with 13 bases in between. Germline CDR1 is SQVTM and CDR2 is ANQGSEA. The CDR3 spells CSVVEGAGEQYF. DNA for the CDR3: TGCAGCGTTGTGGAGGGGGCAGGCGAGCAGTACTTC.

This clone was counted only a few times. This chain links TRBV11-3 with TRBJ2-1, with 10 bases fitting TRBD2. In germline, CDR1 is SGHNT, CDR2 YENEEA. Unmatched junction bases numbered 12, after V lost 4 bases and J lost 9 bases. The CDR3 is 16 residues long. As DNA, the CDR3 is TGTGCCAGCAGCTCACACTTAGGGACTAGCGTAGGTGAGCAGTTCTTC. It yields the protein CASSSHLGTSVGEQFF.

The J gene is TRBJ2-7, the V gene TRBV7-2; tentatively, D is TRBD1 (5 bases). Germline V gene lookup returns CDR1 SGHTA and CDR2 FQGNSA. With 2 bases removed from V and 5 bases from J, the gap between germline ends came to 19 bases. The CDR3 has 16 amino acids. The CDR3 loop reads CASSLLPPPGKDEQYF. The CDR3, as DNA: TGTGCCAGCAGCTTATTACCCCCCCCAGGGAAGGACGAGCAGTACTTC.

V gene TRBV5-8 combines with J gene TRBJ2-7; a weak D match, TRBD1 (6 bases). Trimming removed 2 bases at V and 1 base at J, with 7 bases between. The CDR3 runs to 13 residues. CDR1 and CDR2 (germline): SGHTS, YDEGEE. In DNA, the CDR3 is TGTGCCAGCAGCTTCAGGGGATCCTACGAGCAGTACTTC. It codes for CASSFRGSYEQYF.

The chain employs TRBV11-2 and TRBJ1-1; D may be TRBD1 (5 bases). The CDR3 length is 14 residues. Germline loops: CDR1 SGHAT, CDR2 FQNNGV. V was cut by 4 bases and J by 4 bases, with 13 bases left in between. The CDR3 reads CASSYEAGGTEAFF. In DNA, the CDR3 is TGTGCCAGCAGCTACGAGGCGGGGGGCACTGAAGCTTTCTTT.

This clone has a single count. The V gene is TRBV27, the J gene TRBJ1-2; TRBD1 matches at 8 bases. The length of the CDR3 is 17 residues. Germline loops: CDR1 MNHEY, CDR2 SMNVEV (reference sequence). V was clipped by 5 bases and J by 4 bases; unmatched bases: 15. The DNA of the CDR3 is TGTGCCAGCAGTCTAGTGGTGACAGGGGACCGCGGCTATGGCTACACCTTC. It encodes CASSLVVTGDRGYGYTF.

V gene TRBV29-1 combines with J gene TRBJ1-3, with 7 bases matching TRBD1. The germline V gene encodes CDR1 SQVTM and CDR2 ANQGSEA. The V gene end was trimmed by 5 bases and the J gene end by 4 bases; junction bases not matched to a gene: 2. This CDR3 contains 12 residues. The CDR3 reads CSVQGEGNTIYF. The CDR3 DNA reads as TGCAGCGTTCAGGGGGAAGGAAACACCATATATTTT.

The chain employs TRBV5-4 and TRBJ1-2; 7 bases are a match to TRBD1. This CDR3 spans 15 amino acids. Germline-derived CDR1 and CDR2 are SGHNT and YYREEE (reference sequence). J lost 0 bases, V lost 6 bases, and 8 bases had no gene match. The CDR3 loop is CASTQAGTANYGYTF. The CDR3 nucleotides read TGTGCCAGCACCCAGGCGGGGACAGCTAACTATGGCTACACCTTC.

The chain uses TRBV6-1 and TRBJ2-1, with 10 nucleotides matching TRBD2. Trimming at V came to 0 bases and at J to 4 bases, leaving 6 bases not matched to a gene. This CDR3 region has 17 residues. Germline values: CDR1 MNHNS, CDR2 SASEGT. In nucleotides, the CDR3 is TGTGCCAGCAGTGAAGCGCATTGGACTAGCGGATACAATGAGCAGTTCTTC. This sequence encodes CASSEAHWTSGYNEQFF.

The CDR3: CASSQPARRNEQFF. CDR3 bases: TGCGCCAGCAGCCAACCGGCCCGCAGGAATGAGCAGTTCTTC. This chain links TRBV4-1 with TRBJ2-1; D gene unclear. Trimming removed 2 bases at V and 7 bases at J, with 12 bases between. This CDR3 has 14 amino acids. The germline V gene encodes CDR1 MGHRA and CDR2 YSYEKL.

The genes are TRBV6-5 and TRBJ2-1; 10 nucleotides line up with TRBD1. Looked up from germline, CDR1 is MNHEY and CDR2 is SVGAGI. V was clipped by 6 bases and J by 14 bases; unmatched bases: 7. The CDR3 has 12 residues. CDR3 DNA sequence: TGTGCCAGCAGATCCCCCGGGACAGGGGAGTTCTTC. This encodes CASRSPGTGEFF.

V and J are TRBV4-1 and TRBJ1-4; D is perhaps TRBD1 (5 bases). Trimming cost V 0 bases and J 7 bases, with 12 bases left between them. The germline CDR1 and CDR2 sequences are MGHRA and YSYEKL. This CDR3 is 15 amino acids long. In nucleotides, the CDR3 is TGCGCCAGCAGCCAAGAACGGGGCGGGGGTGAAAAACTGTTTTTT. Translated: CASSQERGGGEKLFF.

This chain links TRBV29-1 with TRBJ1-2; possible D gene TRBD1, 6 bases. CDR3 length equals 12 residues. The germline CDR1 and CDR2 sequences are SQVTM and ANQGSEA. Trimming left V 4 bases short and J 7 bases short, with 13 bases between. CDR3 nucleotide sequence: TGCAGCGTTGGCCCCACAGGGTCTGGCTACACCTTC. It yields the protein CSVGPTGSGYTF. The complete variable domain, with remaining parts taken from reference TRBV29-1 and TRBJ1-2, reads SAVISQKPSRDICQRGTSLTIQCQVDSQVTMMFWYRQQPGQSLTLIATANQGSEATYESGFVIDKFPISRPNLTFSTLTVSNMSPEDSSIYLCSVGPTGSGYTFGSGTRLTVV.

V usage is TRBV25-1 and J usage is TRBJ1-2; weak D call: TRBD1 (5 bases). Germline loops: CDR1 MGHDK, CDR2 SYGVNS. CDR3 length: 14 residues. V was clipped by 3 bases and J by 3 bases, with 11 bases between them. CDR3 protein: CASSEGPTYYGYTF. For the CDR3, the DNA is TGTGCCAGCAGTGAGGGGCCCACATACTATGGCTACACCTTC.

The count of this clone is one. The chain links TRBV5-1 to TRBJ2-3, with 12 bases aligning to TRBD2. The V and J ends lost 3 bases and 1 base, in that order; junction bases with no gene match: 9. Germline lookup yields CDR1 SGHRS and CDR2 YFSETQ. This CDR3 has 18 amino acids. The CDR3 loop is CASSWGLAGSSGTDTQYF. The CDR3 DNA reads as TGCGCCAGCAGCTGGGGACTAGCGGGCTCCTCGGGCACAGATACGCAGTATTTT. Using reference TRBV5-1 and TRBJ2-3 for the parts outside the CDR3, the full variable domain is KAGVTQTPRYLIKTRGQQVTLSCSPISGHRSVSWYQQTPGQGLQFLFEYFSETQRNKGNFPGRFSGRQFSNSRSEMNVSTLELGDSALYLCASSWGLAGSSGTDTQYFGPGTRLTVL.

The chain recombines TRBV2 with TRBJ2-5; D might be TRBD1 (6 bases). This CDR3 region has 13 residues. CDR1 and CDR2 (germline): SNHLY, FYNNEI. V was cut by 2 bases and J by 2 bases, with 6 bases left in between. The CDR3 DNA is TGTGCCAGCAGTGAAACAGGGCAAGAGACCCAGTACTTC. Amino acid sequence: CASSETGQETQYF.

This rearrangement joins TRBV6-6 to TRBJ1-1; perhaps TRBD1 as D (5 bases). Germline values: CDR1 MNHNY, CDR2 SVGAGI (reference sequence). This CDR3 is built from 16 residues. Trimming cost V 3 bases and J 2 bases, with 16 bases left between them. Here the CDR3 reads CASSYGRGNLNTEAFF. The DNA for the CDR3 is TGTGCCAGCAGTTATGGTCGGGGGAACCTAAACACTGAAGCTTTCTTT.

The rearrangement joins TRBV27 to TRBJ2-1, with D tentatively TRBD1 (6 bases). V dropped 10 bases and J dropped 2 bases, with 15 bases sitting between them. There are 14 residues in the CDR3. In germline, CDR1 is MNHEY, CDR2 SMNVEV (reference sequence). The DNA for the CDR3 is TGTGCCACCTCCGGGACACCAACCTACAATGAGCAGTTCTTC. This gives the protein CATSGTPTYNEQFF.

V is TRBV5-3 and J is TRBJ1-5; TRBD1 matches 7 bases. TRBV5-3 is annotated as an ORF whose role is uncertain. There are 18 residues in the CDR3. Trimming cost V 0 bases and J 0 bases; bases outside gene matches: 9. The CDR3 DNA is TGTGCCAGAAGCTTGGCTGGGGACAGAGTGTATAGCAATCAGCCCCAGCATTTT. Protein sequence: CARSLAGDRVYSNQPQHF.